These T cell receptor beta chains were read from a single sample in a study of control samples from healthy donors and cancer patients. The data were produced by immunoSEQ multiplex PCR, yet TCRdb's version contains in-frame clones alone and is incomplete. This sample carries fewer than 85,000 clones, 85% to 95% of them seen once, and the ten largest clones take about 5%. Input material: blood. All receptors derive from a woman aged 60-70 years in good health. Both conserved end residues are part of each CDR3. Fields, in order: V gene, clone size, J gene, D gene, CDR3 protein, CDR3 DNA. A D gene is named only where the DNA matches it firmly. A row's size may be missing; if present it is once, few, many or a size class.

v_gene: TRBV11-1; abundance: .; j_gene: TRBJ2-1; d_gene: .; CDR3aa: CASSTSGYSYNEQFF; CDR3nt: TGTGCCAGCAGCACGAGCGGATACTCCTACAATGAGCAGTTCTTC
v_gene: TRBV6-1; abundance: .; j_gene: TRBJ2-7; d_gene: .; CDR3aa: CASSEMGFAPYEQYF; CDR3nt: TGTGCCAGCAGTGAAATGGGGTTCGCTCCCTACGAGCAGTACTTC
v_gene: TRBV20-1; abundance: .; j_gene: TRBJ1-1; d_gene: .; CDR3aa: CSATDYSEAFF; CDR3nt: TGCAGTGCAACAGACTATTCCGAAGCTTTCTTT
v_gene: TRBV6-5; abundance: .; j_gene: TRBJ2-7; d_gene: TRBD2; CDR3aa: CASSRLAGTYEQYF; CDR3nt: TGTGCCAGCAGTCGACTAGCGGGAACCTACGAGCAGTACTTC
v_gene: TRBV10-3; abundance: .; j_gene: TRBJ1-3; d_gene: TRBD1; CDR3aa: CAISDSGQAGNTIYF; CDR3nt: TGTGCCATCAGTGACTCCGGACAGGCTGGAAACACCATATATTTT
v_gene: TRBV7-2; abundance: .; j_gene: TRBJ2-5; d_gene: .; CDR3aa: CASSPPGEETQYF; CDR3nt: TGTGCCAGCAGCCCCCCAGGGGAGGAGACCCAGTACTTC
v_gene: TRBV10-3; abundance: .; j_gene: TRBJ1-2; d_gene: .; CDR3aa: CAISPGLPNYGYTF; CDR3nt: TGTGCCATCTCTCCGGGACTGCCTAACTATGGCTACACCTTC
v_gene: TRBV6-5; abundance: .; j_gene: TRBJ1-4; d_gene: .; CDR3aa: CASRPGSWEKLFF; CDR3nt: TGTGCCAGCCGACCGGGGAGTTGGGAAAAACTGTTTTTT
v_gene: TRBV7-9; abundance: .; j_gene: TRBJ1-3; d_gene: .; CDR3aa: CASGLQQSGNTIYF; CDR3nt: TGTGCCAGCGGACTACAGCAATCTGGAAACACCATATATTTT
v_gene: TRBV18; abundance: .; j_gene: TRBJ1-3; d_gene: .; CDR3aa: CASSPLQETSGNTIYF; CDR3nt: TGTGCCAGCTCACCCTTACAGGAAACCTCTGGAAACACCATATATTTT
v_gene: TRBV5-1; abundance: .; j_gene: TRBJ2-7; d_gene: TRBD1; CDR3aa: CASSVGQGRGEQYF; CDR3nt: TGCGCCAGCAGCGTCGGACAGGGGAGAGGCGAGCAGTACTTC
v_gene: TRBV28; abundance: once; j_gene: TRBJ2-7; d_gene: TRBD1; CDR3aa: CASHPSDGQGAYEQYF; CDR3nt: TGTGCCAGCCATCCGTCAGATGGACAGGGGGCATACGAGCAGTACTTC
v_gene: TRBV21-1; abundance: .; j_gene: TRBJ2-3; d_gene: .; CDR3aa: CVSSKEAGQGAADTQYF; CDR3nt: TGTGTCAGCAGCAAAGAAGCGGGACAGGGGGCGGCAGATACGCAGTATTTT
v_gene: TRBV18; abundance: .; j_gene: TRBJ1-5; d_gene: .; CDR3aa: CASSRGTDMGSQPQHF; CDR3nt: TGTGCCAGCTCACGGGGAACGGACATGGGGAGTCAGCCCCAGCATTTT
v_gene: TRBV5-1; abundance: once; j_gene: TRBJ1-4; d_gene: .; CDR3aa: CASSEGRRNEKLFF; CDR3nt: TGCGCCAGCAGCGAGGGACGGAGAAATGAAAAACTGTTTTTT
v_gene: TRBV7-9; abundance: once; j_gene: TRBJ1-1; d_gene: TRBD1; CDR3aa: CASSLASGGQWNTEAFF; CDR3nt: TGTGCCAGCAGCTTAGCCTCAGGGGGACAGTGGAACACTGAAGCTTTCTTT
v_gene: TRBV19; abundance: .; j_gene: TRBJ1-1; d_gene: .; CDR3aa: CASSIWGAGDTEAFF; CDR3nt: TGTGCCAGTAGTATATGGGGGGCCGGGGACACTGAAGCTTTCTTT
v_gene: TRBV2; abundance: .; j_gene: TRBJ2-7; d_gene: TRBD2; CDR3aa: CASSAREGSYEQYF; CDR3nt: TGTGCCAGCAGTGCCCGGGAGGGCTCCTACGAGCAGTACTTC
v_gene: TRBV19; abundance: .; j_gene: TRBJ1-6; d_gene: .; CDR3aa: CASTKGSEGNSPLHF; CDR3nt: TGTGCCAGTACAAAAGGGAGTGAAGGTAATTCACCCCTCCACTTT
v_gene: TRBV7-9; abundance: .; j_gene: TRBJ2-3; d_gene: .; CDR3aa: CASSSGTKATDTQYF; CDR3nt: TGTGCCAGCAGCTCGGGGACAAAAGCCACAGATACGCAGTATTTT
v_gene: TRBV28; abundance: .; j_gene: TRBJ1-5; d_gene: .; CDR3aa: CASSQQGGEGQPQHF; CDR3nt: TGTGCCAGCAGCCAACAGGGAGGAGAAGGTCAGCCCCAGCATTTT
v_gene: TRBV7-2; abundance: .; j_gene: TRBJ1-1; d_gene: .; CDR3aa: CASSSTGTHTEAFF; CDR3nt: TGTGCCAGCAGCTCTACAGGGACCCACACTGAAGCTTTCTTT
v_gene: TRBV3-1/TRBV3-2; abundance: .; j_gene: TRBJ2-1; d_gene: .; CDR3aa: CASSQGVSEQFF; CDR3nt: TGTGCCAGCAGCCAAGGCGTAAGTGAGCAGTTCTTC
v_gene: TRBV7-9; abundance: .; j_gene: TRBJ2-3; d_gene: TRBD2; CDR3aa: CAAGLAGPDTQYF; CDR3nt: TGTGCCGCGGGGCTAGCGGGCCCAGATACGCAGTATTTT
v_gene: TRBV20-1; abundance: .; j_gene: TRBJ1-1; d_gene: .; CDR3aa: CSASNRADTEAFF; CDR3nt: TGCAGTGCTAGTAACAGGGCAGACACTGAAGCTTTCTTT
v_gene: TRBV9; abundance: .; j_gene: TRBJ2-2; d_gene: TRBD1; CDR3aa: CASSPRTGNTGELFF; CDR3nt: TGTGCCAGCAGCCCGCGGACAGGGAACACCGGGGAGCTGTTTTTT
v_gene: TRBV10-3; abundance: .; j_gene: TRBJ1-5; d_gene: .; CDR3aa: CAISESKGGNQPQHF; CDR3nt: TGTGCCATCAGTGAGTCGAAAGGTGGCAATCAGCCCCAGCATTTT
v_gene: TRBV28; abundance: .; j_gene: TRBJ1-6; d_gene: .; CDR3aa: CASSLLSSYNSPLHF; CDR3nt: TGTGCCAGCAGCCTACTGAGCTCCTATAATTCACCCCTCCACTTT
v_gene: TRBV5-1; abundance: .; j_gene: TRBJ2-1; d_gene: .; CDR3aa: CASSTLQGSNEQFF; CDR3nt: TGCGCCAGCAGCACCCTACAGGGCTCCAATGAGCAGTTCTTC
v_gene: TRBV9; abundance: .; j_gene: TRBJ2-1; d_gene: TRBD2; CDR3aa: CASSVGLAGGSRQRSEQFF; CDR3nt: TGTGCCAGCAGCGTAGGTCTAGCGGGAGGGTCTCGGCAAAGGAGTGAGCAGTTCTTC
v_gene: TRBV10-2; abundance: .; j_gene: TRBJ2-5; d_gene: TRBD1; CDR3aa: CASGDSTNPQETQYF; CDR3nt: TGCGCCAGCGGGGACAGTACTAATCCCCAAGAGACCCAGTACTTC
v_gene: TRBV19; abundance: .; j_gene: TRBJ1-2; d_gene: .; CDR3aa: CASSPGGAVYGYTF; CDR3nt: TGTGCCAGTAGTCCAGGAGGGGCGGTCTATGGCTACACCTTC
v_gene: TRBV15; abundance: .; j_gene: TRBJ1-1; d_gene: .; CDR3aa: CATSRAGGRNTEAFF; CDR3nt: TGTGCCACCAGCAGAGCTGGGGGGCGAAACACTGAAGCTTTCTTT
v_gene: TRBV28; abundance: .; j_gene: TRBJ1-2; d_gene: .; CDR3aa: CASSFTNYGYTF; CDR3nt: TGTGCCAGCAGTTTTACCAACTATGGCTACACCTTC
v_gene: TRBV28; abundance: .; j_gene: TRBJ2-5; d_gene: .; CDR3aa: CASGWGTQYF; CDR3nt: TGTGCCAGTGGCTGGGGGACCCAGTACTTC
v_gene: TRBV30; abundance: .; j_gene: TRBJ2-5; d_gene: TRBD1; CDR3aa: CAWSVGQGAITETQYF; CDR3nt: TGTGCCTGGAGTGTAGGGCAGGGGGCTATCACAGAGACCCAGTACTTC
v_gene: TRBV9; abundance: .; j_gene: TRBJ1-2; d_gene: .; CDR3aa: CASTLVQTANYGYTF; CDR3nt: TGTGCCAGCACCCTGGTTCAGACAGCTAACTATGGCTACACCTTC
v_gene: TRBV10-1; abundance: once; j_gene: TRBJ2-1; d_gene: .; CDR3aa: CASSESHSSYNEQFF; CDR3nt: TGCGCCAGCAGTGAGTCGCATAGCTCCTACAATGAGCAGTTCTTC
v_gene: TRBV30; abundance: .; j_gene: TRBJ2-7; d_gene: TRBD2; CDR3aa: CAWDRGLAEAYEQYF; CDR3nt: TGTGCCTGGGACAGAGGACTAGCGGAAGCTTACGAGCAGTACTTC
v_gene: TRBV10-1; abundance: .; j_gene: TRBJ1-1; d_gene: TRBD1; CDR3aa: CASNGRQGAFF; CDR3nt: TGCGCCAGCAATGGGCGACAGGGAGCTTTCTTT
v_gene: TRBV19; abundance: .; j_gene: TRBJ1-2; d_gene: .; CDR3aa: CASSSPAGYGYTF; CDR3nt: TGTGCCAGTAGTTCCCCAGCGGGCTATGGCTACACCTTC
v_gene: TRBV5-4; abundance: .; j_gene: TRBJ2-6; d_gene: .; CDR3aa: CASSLVQVSGANVLTF; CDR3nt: TGTGCCAGCAGCTTAGTACAGGTATCCGGGGCCAACGTCCTGACTTTC
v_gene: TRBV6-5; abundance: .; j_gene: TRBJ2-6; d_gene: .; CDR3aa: CASKESGANVLTF; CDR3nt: TGTGCCAGCAAAGAGTCTGGGGCCAACGTCCTGACTTTC
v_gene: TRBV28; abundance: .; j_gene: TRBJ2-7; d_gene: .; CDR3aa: CASSIPGSSYEQYF; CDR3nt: TGTGCCAGCAGTATCCCCGGGTCCTCCTACGAGCAGTACTTC
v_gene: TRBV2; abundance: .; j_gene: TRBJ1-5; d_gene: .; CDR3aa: CASSVGGNGNQPQHF; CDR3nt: TGTGCCAGCAGTGTCGGGGGGAACGGCAATCAGCCCCAGCATTTT
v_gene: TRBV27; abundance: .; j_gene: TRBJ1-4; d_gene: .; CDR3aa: CASSLSRANEKLFF; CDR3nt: TGTGCCAGCAGTTTATCTAGAGCTAATGAAAAACTGTTTTTT
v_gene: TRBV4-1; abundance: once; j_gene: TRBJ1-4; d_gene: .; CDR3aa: CASSQGSKKLFF; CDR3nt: TGCGCCAGCAGCCAAGGGTCAAAAAAACTGTTTTTT
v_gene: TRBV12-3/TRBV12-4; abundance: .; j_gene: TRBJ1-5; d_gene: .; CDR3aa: CASSFGGNQPQHF; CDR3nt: TGTGCCAGCAGTTTTGGGGGGAATCAGCCCCAGCATTTT
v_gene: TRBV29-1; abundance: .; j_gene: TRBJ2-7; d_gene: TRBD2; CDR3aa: CSAGGLAGGYEQYF; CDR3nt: TGCAGCGCGGGAGGATTAGCGGGAGGTTACGAGCAGTACTTC
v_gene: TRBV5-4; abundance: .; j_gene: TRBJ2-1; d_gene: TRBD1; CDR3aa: CASSPTSGTGGMNEQFF; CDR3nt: TGTGCCAGCAGCCCGACCTCCGGGACAGGGGGCATGAATGAGCAGTTCTTC
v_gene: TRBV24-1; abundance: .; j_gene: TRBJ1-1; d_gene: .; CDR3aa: CATRGGGGTEAFF; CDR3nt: TGTGCCACCAGGGGCGGAGGGGGCACTGAAGCTTTCTTT
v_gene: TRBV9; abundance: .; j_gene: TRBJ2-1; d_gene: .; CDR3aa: CASSPIGSVDNEQFF; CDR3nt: TGTGCCAGCAGCCCCATCGGGAGTGTCGATAATGAGCAGTTCTTC
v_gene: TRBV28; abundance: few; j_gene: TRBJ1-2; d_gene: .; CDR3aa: CASSLSPRAYGYTF; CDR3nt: TGTGCCAGCAGTTTATCCCCAAGGGCCTATGGCTACACCTTC
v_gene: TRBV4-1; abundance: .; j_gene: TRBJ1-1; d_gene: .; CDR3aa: CASSLTGRPRGTNTEAFF; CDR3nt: TGCGCCAGCAGCCTCACGGGACGCCCGAGGGGTACCAACACTGAAGCTTTCTTT
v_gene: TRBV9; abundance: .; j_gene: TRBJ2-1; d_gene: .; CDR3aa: CASSVGQESYNEQFF; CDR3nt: TGTGCCAGCAGCGTAGGGCAAGAGTCCTACAATGAGCAGTTCTTC
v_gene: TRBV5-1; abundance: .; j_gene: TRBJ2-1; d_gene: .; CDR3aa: CASSEQVNEQFF; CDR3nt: TGCGCCAGCAGCGAGCAGGTCAATGAGCAGTTCTTC
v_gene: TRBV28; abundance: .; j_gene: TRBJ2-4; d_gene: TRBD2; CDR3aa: CASSYPGGLEYF; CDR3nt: TGTGCCAGCAGTTATCCCGGGGGACTAGAGTACTTC